Listed here is a single TCR beta chain. The entry originates in a study of radiotherapy plus CTLA-4 blockade in lung cancer. Overall study context: Patients showed objective responses in 15% to 20% of cases and disease control in just over 30%.

The protocol was immunoSEQ multiplex PCR, while the TCRdb copy is restricted to in-frame clones and leaves out a portion. The top ten hold approximately 4.4% of the sample, which has 55,000 to 80,000 clones, about 80% seen once. In germline, CDR1 is SQVTM, CDR2 ANQGSEA. V lost 1 base and J 4 bases, leaving 7 bases between the germline ends. The CDR3 contains 12 residues. J is TRBJ1-2 and V is TRBV29-1; D not resolved. Material: peripheral blood, obtained from a patient treated with radiotherapy plus ipilimumab. The TCR was taken from a human donor with non-small cell lung cancer who had a complete response to radiotherapy plus ipilimumab. CDR3 sequence: CSVEGRVYGYTF. DNA for the CDR3: TGCAGCGTTGAAGGACGAGTCTATGGCTACACCTTC.